These 9 T cell receptor beta chains were sequenced from one sample in a study of blood T cell repertoires in COVID-19. Clones were read by immunoSEQ multiplex PCR, and TCRdb kept only the in-frame ones, dropping some. Seen here are over 200,000 clones, 84% observed once, and the top ten hold roughly 1.8%. The material sequenced was PBMCs or T cells enriched from blood (not recorded which). The source of these receptors is a man between 60 and 75 years old who had recovered from COVID-19.

J is TRBJ2-7 and V is TRBV2; the match to TRBD2 covers 8 bases. The germline V gene encodes CDR1 SNHLY and CDR2 FYNNEI. Trimming removed 6 bases from V and 2 bases from J; junction bases left unmatched: 6. The CDR3 is made up of 14 amino acids. CDR3 protein: CASRPSGGTYEQYF. The CDR3 DNA sequence: TGTGCCAGCAGGCCGTCGGGGGGGACCTACGAGCAGTACTTC.

This sequence joins TRBV18 and TRBJ2-7; D remains ambiguous. Germline V gives CDR1 KGHSH, CDR2 LQKENI. With 5 bases removed from V and 5 bases from J, the gap between germline ends came to 16 bases. The CDR3 is 14 residues long. The CDR3 nucleotides read TGTGCCAGCTCATCACTCGCACCTAGTAACGAGCAGTACTTC. It yields the protein CASSSLAPSNEQYF. The full variable domain, with the rest looked up from reference TRBV18 and TRBJ2-7, is NAGVMQNPRHLVRRRGQEARLRCSPMKGHSHVYWYRQLPEEGLKFMVYLQKENIIDESGMPKERFSAEFPKEGPSILRIQQVVRGDSAAYFCASSSLAPSNEQYFGPGTRLTVT.

The rearrangement uses TRBV5-1 and TRBJ2-2; weak D call: TRBD1 (5 bases). CDR3 size: 15 residues. The V end lost 1 base, the J end lost 3 bases, and 10 bases lay between the germline ends. Germline V gene data show CDR1 as SGHRS and CDR2 as YFSETQ. CDR3 bases: TGCGCCAGCAGCTTGCAGACAGTCTACACCGGGGAGCTGTTTTTT. This gives the protein CASSLQTVYTGELFF. Filled out from reference TRBV5-1 and TRBJ2-2, the complete variable domain reads KAGVTQTPRYLIKTRGQQVTLSCSPISGHRSVSWYQQTPGQGLQFLFEYFSETQRNKGNFPGRFSGRQFSNSRSEMNVSTLELGDSALYLCASSLQTVYTGELFFGEGSRLTVL.

V usage is TRBV5-1 and J usage is TRBJ2-7, with a possible D match to TRBD1 (5 bases). The germline V gene encodes CDR1 SGHRS and CDR2 YFSETQ. The CDR3 sequence is 14 residues long. The V and J ends lost 0 bases and 2 bases respectively, with 9 bases between them. As DNA, the CDR3 is TGCGCCAGCAGCTTGGACAGGTCTGCCTACGAGCAGTACTTC. Translation gives CASSLDRSAYEQYF.

This clone was seen just once. The chain couples TRBV19 to TRBJ1-2; D call uncertain. The germline CDR1 and CDR2 sequences are LNHDA and SQIVND (reference sequence). This CDR3 has 14 residues. The ends were cut back, 9 bases at V and 5 bases at J, with 19 bases in the middle. The CDR3 DNA reads TGTGCCAGCCGAGAAACCGGAGGGTTGTATGGCTACACCTTC. Its protein is CASRETGGLYGYTF.

CDR3 residues: CAISNLAGGGQETQYF. The CDR3 DNA reads as TGTGCCATCAGCAACCTAGCGGGGGGAGGTCAAGAGACCCAGTACTTC. J is TRBJ2-5 and V is TRBV10-3, with TRBD2 identical over 11 bases. Losses at the gene ends were 6 bases for V and 2 bases for J; bases not matched to a gene: 8. Germline CDR1 ENHRY, CDR2 SYGVKD. This CDR3 spans 16 amino acids.

The CDR3: CASRRDRGREQYF. The CDR3 DNA follows: TGTGCCAGCAGGCGGGACAGGGGGCGCGAGCAGTACTTC. The V call is TRBV6-5, the J call TRBJ2-7, with 12 bases lining up with TRBD1. J was trimmed by 6 bases and V by 6 bases; bases with no gene match: 3. The CDR3 contains 13 residues. Germline CDR1 reads MNHEY; CDR2 reads SVGAGI.

There are a few counts of this clone. J is TRBJ2-7 and V is TRBV5-1, with D tentatively TRBD1 (6 bases). Looked up from germline, CDR1 is SGHRS and CDR2 is YFSETQ. The CDR3 has 11 residues. Deletions cut 5 bases from V and 6 bases from J, with 9 bases between. The CDR3 here is CASRGQTEQYF. DNA of the CDR3: TGCGCCAGCAGAGGACAGACCGAGCAGTACTTC.

Regarding this clone: Other DNA sequences in the same sample also yield this CDR3. The rearrangement joins TRBV19 to TRBJ1-6; 7 bases agree with TRBD1. CDR3 length equals 13 residues. Germline CDR1 LNHDA, CDR2 SQIVND (reference sequence). Trimming took 6 bases from V and 8 from J; bases not matched to a gene: 4. CDR3 residues: CASRPGGDSPLHF. In DNA, the CDR3 is TGTGCCAGTAGACCAGGGGGTGATTCACCCCTCCACTTT.